These T cell receptor beta chains were read from a single sample in a study of blood T cell repertoires in COVID-19. TCRdb's table, derived via immunoSEQ multiplex PCR, lists solely in-frame clones and lacks some. The sample includes roughly 250,000 clones, under 90% seen only once; the top ten take roughly 2.9%. Sequencing used peripheral blood. The receptors shown here come from a woman aged 55-70 years with active or convalescent COVID-19. Both conserved end residues are part of each CDR3. D genes are given only for firm matches. Part of the rows lack a size; the others show once, few, many or a class for expanded clones.

D gene	J gene	clone size	V gene	CDR3 protein	CDR3 DNA
NA	TRBJ1-1	NA	TRBV18	CASSPPEGRSTEAFF	TGTGCCAGCTCACCACCGGAGGGGAGGTCGACTGAAGCTTTCTTT
NA	TRBJ2-4	once	TRBV7-3	CASSLTGVSLAKNIQYF	TGTGCCAGCAGCTTAACAGGGGTCTCACTAGCCAAAAACATTCAGTACTTC
TRBD2	TRBJ2-1	NA	TRBV6-2/TRBV6-3	CASSYSTSVGGAAYNEQFF	TGTGCCAGCAGTTACTCGACCTCGGTCGGGGGGGCCGCCTACAATGAGCAGTTCTTC
NA	TRBJ1-5	NA	TRBV23-1	CASRPPRGPYSNQPQHF	TGCGCCAGCAGACCCCCGCGGGGGCCCTATAGCAATCAGCCCCAGCATTTT
NA	TRBJ2-1	NA	TRBV27	CASRTVGSSEFF	TGTGCCAGCAGGACCGTGGGCAGTAGCGAGTTCTTC
TRBD1	TRBJ1-6	NA	TRBV4-3	CASSRADRASYNSPLHF	TGCGCCAGCAGCCGAGCGGACAGGGCCTCCTATAATTCACCCCTCCACTTT
NA	TRBJ2-3	NA	TRBV6-6	CATNPPNTDTQYF	TGTGCCACTAACCCCCCTAACACAGATACGCAGTATTTT
NA	TRBJ1-1	NA	TRBV5-8	CASSLLRGTTEAFF	TGTGCCAGCAGCTTGCTTCGGGGAACCACTGAAGCTTTCTTT
TRBD1	TRBJ2-3	NA	TRBV19	CASSTPGQGAADTQYF	TGTGCCAGTAGTACTCCGGGACAGGGGGCGGCAGATACGCAGTATTTT
NA	TRBJ1-4	once	TRBV12-3/TRBV12-4	CASDGGGAKKLFF	TGTGCCAGCGATGGCGGGGGCGCGAAAAAACTGTTTTTT
TRBD1	TRBJ1-2	NA	TRBV27	CASSGRGEYGYTF	TGTGCCAGCAGTGGCAGGGGGGAGTATGGCTACACCTTC
NA	TRBJ1-5	NA	TRBV19	CASRTGSSYSNQPQHF	TGTGCCAGTAGAACAGGGTCGTCCTATAGCAATCAGCCCCAGCATTTT
NA	TRBJ1-1	once	TRBV9	CASSGAWGRTEAFF	TGTGCCAGCAGCGGGGCTTGGGGGCGAACTGAAGCTTTCTTT
NA	TRBJ1-2	once	TRBV19	CASSPSDRYGYTF	TGTGCCAGTAGTCCCTCAGACAGATATGGCTACACCTTC
NA	TRBJ2-2	once	TRBV14	CASSQDRGFGFTVFPGELFF	TGTGCCAGCAGCCAAGATCGGGGATTTGGCTTCACCGTTTTCCCCGGGGAGCTGTTTTTT
TRBD1	TRBJ1-5	NA	TRBV19	CASSPGTGRSVLIWDSNQPQHF	TGTGCCAGTAGCCCCGGGACAGGGAGGTCGGTACTCATTTGGGATAGCAATCAGCCCCAGCATTTT
NA	TRBJ2-2	NA	TRBV10-1	CASPGTPNTGELFF	TGCGCGAGCCCCGGGACACCTAACACCGGGGAGCTGTTTTTT
TRBD2	TRBJ2-3	NA	TRBV5-4	CASSLGWLAGGLDTQYF	TGTGCCAGCAGCTTGGGGTGGCTAGCGGGGGGTTTGGATACGCAGTATTTT
NA	TRBJ2-3	NA	TRBV4-1	CASSSTQADTQYF	TGCGCCAGCAGCTCCACTCAGGCAGACACGCAGTATTTT
NA	TRBJ2-7	NA	TRBV15	CATSRQGVQYF	TGTGCCACCAGCAGGCAGGGTGTTCAGTACTTC
NA	TRBJ2-5	NA	TRBV14	CASSQVGGRETQYF	TGTGCCAGCAGCCAAGTGGGGGGAAGGGAGACCCAGTACTTC
TRBD1	TRBJ1-2	NA	TRBV6-6	CASSSGQGDYGYTF	TGTGCCAGCAGTAGTGGACAGGGGGACTATGGCTACACCTTC
NA	TRBJ1-3	NA	TRBV11-2	CASRGLLSGNTIYF	TGTGCCAGCAGGGGACTCCTCTCTGGAAACACCATATATTTT
NA	TRBJ2-1	NA	TRBV6-1	CASSEAGGPNEQFF	TGTGCCAGCAGTGAAGCGGGGGGACCAAATGAGCAGTTCTTC
TRBD1	TRBJ1-1	once	TRBV10-3	CAISEGTGDSAFF	TGTGCCATCAGTGAGGGGACAGGGGATTCAGCTTTCTTT
NA	TRBJ1-6	few	TRBV5-5	CASSQVSNSPLHF	TGTGCCAGCAGCCAGGTATCGAATTCACCCCTCCACTTT
NA	TRBJ1-1	NA	TRBV6-1	CASSDPAGGREAFF	TGTGCCAGCAGTGACCCCGCGGGAGGGAGAGAAGCTTTCTTT
NA	TRBJ1-2	NA	TRBV5-1	CASTRDFSFLGNYGYTF	TGCGCCAGCACCCGGGACTTCTCTTTCTTGGGTAACTATGGCTACACCTTC
NA	TRBJ2-7	NA	TRBV29-1	CSVEKLTENYEQYF	TGCAGCGTTGAAAAGTTGACTGAGAACTACGAGCAGTACTTC
NA	TRBJ1-5	NA	TRBV19	CASSIGYGTSHQPQHF	TGTGCCAGTAGTATAGGTTACGGGACAAGTCATCAGCCCCAGCATTTT
NA	TRBJ1-1	once	TRBV5-1	CASSPGGRGEAFF	TGCGCCAGCAGCCCGGGGGGGAGAGGTGAAGCTTTCTTT
NA	TRBJ1-2	few	TRBV18	CASSPPTPNYGYTF	TGTGCCAGCTCACCACCGACACCCAACTATGGCTACACCTTC
NA	TRBJ1-6	NA	TRBV5-1	CASSLVEVENSPLHF	TGCGCCAGCAGCCTCGTTGAGGTGGAGAATTCACCCCTCCACTTT
NA	TRBJ1-6	NA	TRBV5-6	CASSSDSHSPLHF	TGTGCCAGCAGCTCTGACAGTCATTCACCCCTCCACTTT
NA	TRBJ1-4	few	TRBV5-6	CASSRNRRTNEKLFF	TGTGCCAGCAGCCGAAACAGGAGAACTAATGAAAAACTGTTTTTT
NA	TRBJ2-2	NA	TRBV2	CASSAGQLNTGELFF	TGTGCCAGCAGTGCTGGACAGCTAAACACCGGGGAGCTGTTTTTT
TRBD2	TRBJ2-3	NA	TRBV6-5	CASLAGDGDTQYF	TGTGCCAGCCTAGCGGGGGACGGAGATACGCAGTATTTT
TRBD1	TRBJ2-1	few	TRBV5-6	CASSLEPGTVGPNEQFF	TGTGCCAGCAGCTTGGAACCCGGGACAGTAGGCCCCAATGAGCAGTTCTTC
TRBD1	TRBJ2-3	NA	TRBV10-1	CASTGQGSTDTQYF	TGCGCCAGCACCGGACAGGGAAGCACAGATACGCAGTATTTT
TRBD1	TRBJ2-3	NA	TRBV11-2	CASSPRQGTFPDTQYF	TGTGCCAGCAGCCCCCGACAGGGGACATTTCCAGATACGCAGTATTTT
TRBD2	TRBJ2-5	NA	TRBV27	CASSLLAGGPVEETQYF	TGTGCCAGCAGTTTACTAGCGGGGGGGCCAGTTGAAGAGACCCAGTACTTC
NA	TRBJ1-2	NA	TRBV15	CATSRDFGDYGYTF	TGTGCCACCAGCAGAGATTTCGGAGACTATGGCTACACCTTC
NA	TRBJ1-1	NA	TRBV9	CASSVAGSTEAFF	TGTGCCAGCAGCGTAGCGGGGAGCACTGAAGCTTTCTTT
NA	TRBJ1-6	NA	TRBV27	CASTSAGNNSPLHF	TGTGCCAGCACTTCTGCGGGGAACAATTCACCCCTCCACTTT
TRBD2	TRBJ2-3	NA	TRBV20-1	CSASLLAGGTSTDTQYF	TGCAGTGCTAGTCTCCTAGCGGGGGGTACAAGCACAGATACGCAGTATTTT
NA	TRBJ2-3	NA	TRBV18	CASSSMGMASTDTQYF	TGTGCCAGCTCATCGATGGGCATGGCGAGCACAGATACGCAGTATTTT
NA	TRBJ2-2	NA	TRBV19	CASSIAKNTGELFF	TGTGCCAGTAGTATAGCAAAGAACACCGGGGAGCTGTTTTTT
TRBD1	TRBJ2-3	NA	TRBV11-2	CASSFTGAASTDTQYF	TGTGCCAGCAGCTTTACAGGGGCGGCTAGCACAGATACGCAGTATTTT
NA	TRBJ1-2	NA	TRBV29-1	CSVGDIRYGYTF	TGCAGCGTCGGGGACATCCGGTATGGCTACACCTTC
NA	TRBJ2-1	NA	TRBV29-1	CSVEESSSYNEQFF	TGCAGCGTTGAAGAATCTAGCTCCTACAATGAGCAGTTCTTC
TRBD1	TRBJ1-2	NA	TRBV4-3	CASSQLRTGAYGYTF	TGCGCCAGCAGCCAACTCCGAACAGGGGCCTATGGCTACACCTTC
NA	TRBJ1-2	NA	TRBV27	CASRGGANYGYTF	TGTGCCAGCCGAGGGGGTGCGAACTATGGCTACACCTTC
NA	TRBJ2-5	NA	TRBV9	CASSVGRGWETQYF	TGTGCCAGCAGCGTGGGCAGGGGCTGGGAGACCCAGTACTTC
TRBD1	TRBJ2-7	NA	TRBV10-3	CAISEGQGGHEQYF	TGTGCCATCAGTGAGGGACAGGGAGGCCACGAGCAGTACTTC
NA	TRBJ2-1	few	TRBV11-2	CASSPALAVTYNEQFF	TGTGCCAGCAGCCCGGCTCTAGCAGTAACCTACAATGAGCAGTTCTTC
NA	TRBJ1-5	NA	TRBV4-1	CASSQPGIGNQPQHF	TGCGCCAGCAGCCAACCAGGGATAGGCAATCAGCCCCAGCATTTT
TRBD1	TRBJ1-1	NA	TRBV10-2	CASSGWTGESTEAFF	TGCGCCAGCAGTGGGTGGACAGGGGAGAGCACTGAAGCTTTCTTT